This T cell receptor beta chain was identified in a study of control samples from healthy donors and cancer patients. This clone was counted between two and nine times. CDR1 is LNHNV and CDR2 is YYDKDF in the germline V gene (reference sequence). With 4 bases removed from V and 3 bases from J, the gap between germline ends came to 10 bases. The CDR3 sequence is 13 residues long. Assay used: immunoSEQ multiplex PCR; TCRdb lists only in-frame clones, some missing. The data show about 120,000 clones, roughly 92% seen once. The J gene is TRBJ2-7, the V gene TRBV15; a weak D match, TRBD1 (5 bases). The specimen was PBMCs. This TCR was recovered from a man older than 75 with head and neck cancer. CDR3 region: CATSTYQGYEQYF. The CDR3 DNA follows: TGTGCCACCAGCACCTACCAGGGCTACGAGCAGTACTTC.